Shown below are 22 T cell receptor beta chains from a single sample sequenced in a study of technical replicates of blood from a handful of donors. Sequencing used immunoSEQ multiplex PCR; TCRdb keeps in-frame clones, though not all of them. Among roughly 60,000 clones listed, about 86% were seen once. The sample comprised PBMCs. These receptors came from a human donor in good health. Some clones in this sample may be carry-over from other donors' samples.

V and J are TRBV6-1 and TRBJ2-7; the match to TRBD1 covers 7 bases. CDR3 size: 15 residues. V was clipped by 6 bases and J by 0 bases; unmatched bases: 8. The germline CDR1 and CDR2 sequences are MNHNS and SASEGT. As DNA, the CDR3 is TGTGCCAGCAGAGCCGATGCAGGGGGCTCCTACGAGCAGTACTTC. Translated: CASRADAGGSYEQYF.

In this sample, this clone turned up a few times. This chain links TRBV12-5 with TRBJ1-5; 7 positions agree with TRBD1. The germline gives CDR1 LGHNT, CDR2 FRNRAP. This CDR3 region has 15 residues. After removal of 7 bases from V and 0 bases from J, the junction contained 6 bases not matched to a gene. The CDR3 nucleotides are TGTGCTAGTGCCCCCGAGGGGGCTAGCAATCAGCCCCAGCATTTT. Translated, it gives CASAPEGASNQPQHF.

This chain connects TRBV9 to TRBJ2-1; possibly TRBD2 for D (6 bases). Trimming took 4 bases from V and 7 from J, leaving 15 bases between them. This CDR3 comprises 14 residues. Germline loops: CDR1 SGDLS, CDR2 YYNGEE. The CDR3 DNA reads TGTGCCAGCAGCCTCAGACTAGTGACTAATGAGCAGTTCTTC. Protein product: CASSLRLVTNEQFF.

The chain is built from TRBV28 and TRBJ1-1; 8 bases are a match to TRBD1. The germline CDR1 and CDR2 sequences are MDHEN and SYDVKM. J gave up 6 bases and V 2 bases, and 8 bases lay outside the gene matches. The CDR3 is 15 amino acids. Here the CDR3 DNA reads TGTGCCAGCAGTTTAGGGAGGACAGGGAGGGCTGAAGCTTTCTTT. This codes for CASSLGRTGRAEAFF.

This chain uses TRBV30 with TRBJ1-4; TRBD1 is a possible D gene (5 bases). Trimming took off 7 bases at V and 3 bases at J, with 12 bases between the two ends. Looked up from germline, CDR1 is GTSNPN and CDR2 is SVGIG (reference sequence). The CDR3 consists of 13 residues. The CDR3 DNA is TGTGCCTCCTCGGGGGAGGCTAATGAAAAACTGTTTTTT. It encodes CASSGEANEKLFF. The entire variable domain, with the rest obtained from reference TRBV30 and TRBJ1-4, is as follows: SQTIHQWPATLVQPVGSPLSLECTVEGTSNPNLYWYRQAAGRGLQLLFYSVGIGQISSEVPQNLSASRPQDRQFILSSKKLLLSDSGFYLCASSGEANEKLFFGSGTQLSVL.

This sequence joins TRBV30 and TRBJ2-7; D possibly corresponds to TRBD2 (7 bases). Trimming took off 3 bases at V and 3 bases at J, with 18 bases between the two ends. This CDR3 region has 15 residues. CDR1 and CDR2 from the germline V gene are GTSNPN and SVGIG (reference sequence). The CDR3 DNA reads as TGTGCCTGGAGCCCGGGCGGGGGCCCGAACTACGAGCAGTACTTC. As protein: CAWSPGGGPNYEQYF.

The genes are TRBV6-4 and TRBJ2-1; 11 bases line up with TRBD2. Per the germline V gene, CDR1 is MRHNA and CDR2 is SNTAGT. The V segment lost 3 bases and the J segment 6 bases; nucleotides outside the gene matches: 7. The CDR3 covers 16 residues. The CDR3 is CASSELAGVGGNEQFF. CDR3 nucleotides: TGTGCCAGCAGTGAACTAGCGGGAGTGGGGGGCAATGAGCAGTTCTTC.

The chain employs TRBV19 and TRBJ1-6; weak D call: TRBD1 (5 bases). Trimming stripped 3 bases from V and 10 bases from J, with 13 bases between. The CDR3 runs to 14 residues. Germline V gene lookup returns CDR1 LNHDA and CDR2 SQIVND (reference sequence). CDR3 DNA: TGTGCCAGTAGTATTGTGCAGGGCCGGTCACCCCTCCACTTT. Its protein is CASSIVQGRSPLHF. Full variable domain (missing parts from reference TRBV19 and TRBJ1-6): DGGITQSPKYLFRKEGQNVTLSCEQNLNHDAMYWYRQDPGQGLRLIYYSQIVNDFQKGDIAEGYSVSREKKESFPLTVTSAQKNPTAFYLCASSIVQGRSPLHFGNGTRLTVT.

CDR3 coding DNA: TGCGCCAGCAGCCGGGGACAGGGGCTTGACGAGCAGTACTTC. The encoded protein is CASSRGQGLDEQYF. The J gene is TRBJ2-7, the V gene TRBV4-3, with 10 bases lining up with TRBD1. V shed 4 bases and J 5 bases; nucleotides not matched to a gene: 5. The length of the CDR3 is 14 residues. Germline CDR1 reads LGHNA; CDR2 reads YSLEER.

This chain uses TRBV18 with TRBJ1-3, with D perhaps TRBD1 (5 bases). Trimming removed 5 bases from V and 0 bases from J, with 8 bases in between. CDR3 size: 14 residues. Germline lookup yields CDR1 KGHSH and CDR2 LQKENI. The CDR3 region is CASSTGLSGNTIYF. Here the CDR3 DNA reads TGTGCCAGCTCAACGGGACTCTCTGGAAACACCATATATTTT.

The J gene is TRBJ2-7, the V gene TRBV7-9, with 7 bases lining up with TRBD1. Germline V gene lookup returns CDR1 SEHNR and CDR2 FQNEAQ (reference sequence). This CDR3 contains 14 residues. Trimming cost V 8 bases and J 2 bases; bases outside gene matches: 9. The CDR3 region is CASSIIGQAYEQYF. The CDR3 DNA is TGTGCCAGCTCCATCATTGGACAGGCCTACGAGCAGTACTTC.

The chain links TRBV4-3 to TRBJ2-7; 7 bases agree with TRBD2. This CDR3 is built from 16 residues. V shed 1 base, J shed 2 bases, and the junction held 8 bases outside the gene matches. The V gene's germline CDR1 is LGHNA and CDR2 YSLEER. CDR3 region: CASSQVSGTAPYEQYF. The CDR3 DNA reads TGCGCCAGCAGCCAAGTCAGCGGGACGGCCCCCTACGAGCAGTACTTC.

The V call is TRBV5-4, the J call TRBJ2-3, with unresolved D. V was clipped by 1 base and J by 0 bases, with 3 bases between them. The V gene's germline CDR1 is SGHNT and CDR2 YYREEE (reference sequence). The CDR3 totals 13 residues. DNA for the CDR3: TGTGCCAGCAGCTTGTCGAGCACAGATACGCAGTATTTT. It yields the protein CASSLSSTDTQYF. The complete variable domain, with remaining parts taken from reference TRBV5-4 and TRBJ2-3, reads ETGVTQSPTHLIKTRGQQVTLRCSSQSGHNTVSWYQQALGQGPQFIFQYYREEENGRGNFPPRFSGLQFPNYSSELNVNALELDDSALYLCASSLSSTDTQYFGPGTRLTVL.

The chain is built from TRBV18 and TRBJ2-7; 12 bases align to TRBD2. The CDR3 extends over 19 amino acids. V lost 4 bases to trimming and J lost 6 bases; unmatched junction nucleotides: 19. Germline V CDR1 and CDR2: KGHSH, LQKENI. The CDR3 protein is CASSQTGTARTSGDPEQYF. CDR3 coding DNA: TGTGCCAGCTCACAAACCGGGACAGCTCGGACTAGCGGGGACCCCGAGCAGTACTTC.

This sequence joins TRBV19 and TRBJ2-1; TRBD2 matches at 8 bases. This CDR3 comprises 17 residues. J gave up 4 bases and V 5 bases, and 13 bases lay outside the gene matches. Looked up from germline, CDR1 is LNHDA and CDR2 is SQIVND (reference sequence). DNA for the CDR3: TGTGCCAGTAGTCCGTCGAGGGGCGGGAGGCCGTACAATGAGCAGTTCTTC. It encodes CASSPSRGGRPYNEQFF.

This clone was seen once. The genes are TRBV7-3 and TRBJ1-1; TRBD1 agrees at 8 bases. The CDR3 extends over 13 amino acids. V shed 3 bases and J 5 bases; nucleotides not matched to a gene: 2. Looked up from germline, CDR1 is SGHTA and CDR2 is FQGTGA. CDR3 sequence: CASSLTGVTEAFF. CDR3 nucleotides: TGTGCCAGCAGCTTGACAGGGGTGACTGAAGCTTTCTTT.

V gene TRBV18 combines with J gene TRBJ2-7, with 9 bases lining up with TRBD2. The CDR3 sequence is 14 residues long. Germline CDR1 is KGHSH and CDR2 is LQKENI. V trimming: 3 bases; J trimming: 5 bases; junction bases outside the gene matches: 5. CDR3 in amino acids: CASSPKRGDHEQYF. The DNA of the CDR3 is TGTGCCAGCTCACCCAAGCGGGGGGACCACGAGCAGTACTTC.

This clone was picked up one time. The chain couples TRBV29-1 to TRBJ2-7; TRBD2 is a possible D gene (5 bases). CDR1 SQVTM and CDR2 ANQGSEA come from the germline V gene. V was cut by 4 bases and J by 12 bases, with 16 bases left in between. CDR3 length: 11 residues. The CDR3 loop reads CSVVSDLTAYF. The CDR3 coding sequence is TGCAGCGTTGTTAGCGACCTGACGGCGTACTTC.

This clone was seen just once. The chain joins TRBV7-9 to TRBJ2-7; 12 positions match TRBD2. Germline loops: CDR1 SEHNR, CDR2 FQNEAQ (reference sequence). Trimming at V came to 5 bases and at J to 1 base, leaving 6 bases not matched to a gene. The CDR3 runs to 16 residues. The CDR3 bases are TGTGCCAGCAGCCCGACTAGCGGGAGTAATTCCTACGAGCAGTACTTC. It yields the protein CASSPTSGSNSYEQYF.

J is TRBJ2-1 and V is TRBV10-3; TRBD2 aligns across 12 bases. This CDR3 spans 13 amino acids. The junction had 3 bases not matched to a gene; V was cut back by 8 bases and J by 7 bases. Per germline, CDR1 ENHRY and CDR2 SYGVKD. The chain's CDR3 is CAIGTSGGNEQFF. The CDR3 DNA sequence: TGTGCCATCGGTACTAGCGGGGGGAATGAGCAGTTCTTC.

The chain joins TRBV5-1 to TRBJ2-7, with unresolved D. The length of the CDR3 is 16 residues. The germline V gene has CDR1 SGHRS and CDR2 YFSETQ. V lost 0 bases and J lost 2, with 15 bases in between. The CDR3 protein is CASSLGVGQVTYEQYF. The CDR3 DNA sequence: TGCGCCAGCAGCTTGGGGGTAGGCCAGGTGACCTACGAGCAGTACTTC.

This chain joins TRBV9 and TRBJ2-5; 8 nucleotides match TRBD1. The ends lost 4 bases at V and 4 bases at J; junction bases unmatched: 12. The germline CDR1 and CDR2 sequences are SGDLS and YYNGEE. CDR3 length equals 16 residues. In nucleotides, the CDR3 is TGTGCCAGCAGCACCTATGGACAGGGCGAACGAGAGACCCAGTACTTC. Encoded protein: CASSTYGQGERETQYF.